This entry features one T cell receptor beta chain sequence. The table lists this clonotype with many counts. This receptor's antigen is unknown. Base qualities are not recorded, but no much larger clone differs from it by a single base. This record comes from a study of T cells in Graves' hyperthyroidism and ophthalmopathy (dated by TCRdb to about 2019). For context, the study as a whole: Peripheral blood was sampled at the time of initial diagnosis, prior to any treatment. The study also compared thyroid tissue and blood T-cell repertoires from more than 5 Graves' hyperthyroidism patients. The 100 discovery patients were randomly divided into training and test sets at a 7:3 ratio. According to the paper, TCR Vbeta CDR3 sequencing was carried out on over 130 peripheral blood samples, which came from fewer than 50 ophthalmopathy, about 75 hyperthyroidism and approximately 17 progressor patients. Prospective prediction of ophthalmopathy was tested in an independent validation cohort consisting of fewer than 20 hyperthyroidism patients and approximately 16 patients who later progressed to ophthalmopathy. A discovery cohort of approximately 100 patients, approximately 44 with Graves' ophthalmopathy and under 60 with stable Graves' hyperthyroidism, was used to find distinguishing TCR V-J signatures. After sampling, hyperthyroidism patients received methimazole starting at 30 mg daily, and ophthalmopathy patients received high-dose intravenous methylprednisolone.

Stable Graves' hyperthyroidism was defined as no progression to ophthalmopathy during 18 months of follow-up. Hyperthyroidism patients were newly diagnosed, had a disease duration of under 2 months, and were aged 18 to 65 years. Any patient with an uncontrolled infection, another autoimmune disease, pregnancy or lactation was excluded. Diagnoses relied on clinical symptoms, serum thyroxine and TRAb, thyroid ultrasound and orbital computed tomography. Ficoll-Paque density gradient centrifugation was used to isolate PBMCs from approximately 10 ml of fresh peripheral blood. Trizol reagent was used to extract total RNA, and RNA quality was then checked on an Agilent 2100 Bioanalyzer. Trimming costs V 6 bases and J 4 bases, and their ends lie 15 bases apart. Spanning cysteine to phenylalanine, the CDR3 consists of 14 amino acids. The only DNA kept is the CDR3, 42 bases in frame from the first base. CDR1 and CDR2 are drawn from the germline V gene: MDHEN, SYDVKM.

On the study overall, not on this receptor specifically: No statistical method was used to fix the sample size in advance, and group allocation was not hidden from the investigators. A 13 V-J signature model separated ophthalmopathy from stable hyperthyroidism, with 87.88% sensitivity and about 81% specificity in cross-validation and 80%/75% in testing. During validation, the model predicted progression to ophthalmopathy a median of roughly 7.1 months ahead of onset, with around 71% sensitivity and 72% to 80% specificity. Most expanded thyroid clonotypes (frequency above 0.001) were also found in blood, which suggests that blood repertoires may mirror thyroid immune responses.

TCR beta CDR3 regions were amplified from RNA transcripts. For the first round of RT-PCR on the TCR CDR3, the HTBI primer set was used together with the Qiagen OneStep RT-PCR kit. A second multiplex PCR round built the libraries, followed by size selection and purification. Libraries were sequenced paired-end with 100 bp reads on an Illumina HiSeq2000. The published analysis was carried out like this. SOAPnuke was used to process the raw data, with reads discarded if the reads contained adapters or uncalled bases, had a mean Phred below 15, or lacked an exact constant-primer or identifier match. High-quality paired reads were merged using COPE v1.2.5, and each unique nucleotide sequence was defined as a clonotype. MiTCR v1.1 was used to align the clonotypes against IMGT TRBV, TRBD and TRBJ reference segments. The analysis was restricted to V-J combinations with a frequency above 0.0001, which together covered just over 99% of the repertoires. A TCS score was defined as the ratio between F50 (clonal expansion) and ExV (chaos), using BLOSUM62-based TCRdist between CDR3 peptides within each V-J. Welch's t-statistics and random forest reduced fewer than 600 V-J features to 10 to 15, which were used in a naive Bayes classifier (R e1071). The raw public reads went through TCRdb reprocessing: fastp at Q25, MiXCR clone calling, in-frame beta chains kept. Each CDR3 protein gets just one entry, which takes the most common genes and DNA from the rows behind it. TCRdb, not the authors, supplied the V and J calls. The sample data list 250,000 to 300,000 distinct CDR3 sequences, and roughly an eighth of these were observed just once. The ten largest clones add up to roughly 7.9% of the sample.

Sample: blood. Recombination linked TRBV28 to TRBJ1-1; perhaps TRBD1 is the D gene, with 5 bases matching. The receptor's source is a middle-aged woman with Graves' hyperthyroidism. The sequenced DNA is TGTGCCAGCAGCCCAGGGTGGGGGGGCACTGAAGCTTTCTTT. Translated, this gives CASSPGWGGTEAFF. With all but the CDR3 taken from the reference TRBV28 and TRBJ1-1 genes, the full variable domain is: DVKVTQSSRYLVKRTGEKVFLECVQDMDHENMFWYRQDPGLGLRLIYFSYDVKMKEKGDIPEGYSVSREKKERFSLILESASTNQTSMYLCASSPGWGGTEAFFGQGTRLTVV.